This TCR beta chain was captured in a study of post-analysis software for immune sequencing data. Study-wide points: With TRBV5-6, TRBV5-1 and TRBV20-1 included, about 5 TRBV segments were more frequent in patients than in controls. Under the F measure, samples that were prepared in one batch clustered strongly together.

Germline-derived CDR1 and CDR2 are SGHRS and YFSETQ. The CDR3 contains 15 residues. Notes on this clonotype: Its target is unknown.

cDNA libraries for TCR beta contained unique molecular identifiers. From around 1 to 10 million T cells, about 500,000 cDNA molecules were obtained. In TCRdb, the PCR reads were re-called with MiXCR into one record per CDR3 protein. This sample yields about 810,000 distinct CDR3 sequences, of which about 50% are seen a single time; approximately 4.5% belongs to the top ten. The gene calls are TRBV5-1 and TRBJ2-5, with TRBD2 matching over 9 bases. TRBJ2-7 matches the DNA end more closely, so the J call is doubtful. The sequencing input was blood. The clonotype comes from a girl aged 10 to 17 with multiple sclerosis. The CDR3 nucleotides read TGCGCCAGCAGCTCGAAAGCGGGAGGTTCGGGCGAGCAGTACTTC. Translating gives CASSSKAGGSGEQYF.